This T cell receptor beta chain originates from a study of PD-1 blockade in classical Hodgkin lymphoma. Overall study findings and caveats: Patients excluded were those beginning nivolumab under 1 year after ASCT. The study reported lower baseline TCR diversity in newly diagnosed patients than in healthy donors.

Sequencing was performed with immunoSEQ multiplex PCR; in TCRdb, only in-frame clones are kept and a portion is missing. The sample lists 13,000 or so clones; about 81% were seen once. Each patient's relapse followed autologous stem cell transplantation, and brentuximab vedotin exposure varied. A remark on this clone: Its antigen remains unidentified.

Sequenced here: peripheral blood mononuclear cells (PBMCs), sampled at baseline. This TCR was sampled from a human donor with classical Hodgkin lymphoma.

Here the CDR3 reads CASSPGQGGEQYF. CDR3 nucleotides: TGTGCCAGCAGCCCCGGACAGGGGGGCGAGCAGTACTTC. This chain connects TRBV28 to TRBJ2-7; 10 bases are a match to TRBD1. The V and J ends lost 6 bases and 6 bases, in that order; junction bases with no gene match: 5. Germline loops: CDR1 MDHEN, CDR2 SYDVKM. CDR3 length: 13 amino acids.